These 24 T cell receptor beta chains came from one sample sequenced in a study of blood T cell repertoires in COVID-19. The table came from immunoSEQ multiplex PCR; TCRdb's copy has only in-frame clones and leaves some out. The sample lists some 140,000 clones; almost 85% were seen once. Material for sequencing was PBMCs or T cells enriched from blood (not recorded which). The source of these receptors is a middle-aged man with acute COVID-19.

The DNA of the CDR3 is TGTGCCAGCAGCTTGGTATCAGGATATCAGCCCCAGCATTTT. As protein: CASSLVSGYQPQHF. The chain couples TRBV5-5 to TRBJ1-5; D gene uncertain. From germline, CDR1 is SGHKS and CDR2 YYEKEE (reference sequence). V lost 0 bases, J lost 5 bases, and 9 bases lay in between. This CDR3 comprises 14 residues.

The sample holds a few counts of this clone. DNA for the CDR3: TGTGCCAGCAGCTTAGTTGGGCAGCGAGGGGAGCAGTACTTC. Amino acid sequence: CASSLVGQRGEQYF. This chain connects TRBV7-2 to TRBJ2-7; tentatively, D is TRBD2 (5 bases). Germline values: CDR1 SGHTA, CDR2 FQGNSA. This CDR3 comprises 14 residues. V dropped 1 base and J dropped 7 bases, with 14 bases sitting between them.

This sequence joins TRBV7-2 and TRBJ2-5, with D unclear. Germline V gene sequence: CDR1 SGHTA, CDR2 FQGNSA. V was shortened by 2 bases and J by 1 base, with 11 bases between the two germline ends. The CDR3 spans 15 residues. In DNA, the CDR3 is TGTGCCAGCAGCTTACAACCACAGACCCAAGAGACCCAGTACTTC. Its translation: CASSLQPQTQETQYF.

The gene calls are TRBV6-5 and TRBJ2-7; 13 bases line up with TRBD2. Germline CDR1 is MNHEY and CDR2 is SVGAGI. The CDR3 extends over 15 amino acids. The J segment lost 2 bases and the V segment lost 6 bases, leaving 4 bases of the junction unmatched. Here the CDR3 DNA reads TGTGCCAGCAGAGTACTAGCGGGGGGGGCCTACGAGCAGTACTTC. Translated, it gives CASRVLAGGAYEQYF.

V and J are TRBV6-2 or TRBV6-3 and TRBJ1-1; D gene ambiguous. This CDR3 contains 13 residues. Per germline, CDR1 MNHEY and CDR2 SVGEGT. V was pared by 2 bases and J by 4 bases, with 8 bases between. CDR3: CASSYALVTEAFF. The CDR3 nucleotides are TGTGCCAGCAGTTACGCGCTCGTCACTGAAGCTTTCTTT.

CDR3 protein: CAWSVLAGAPEQFF. Written as DNA, the CDR3 is TGTGCCTGGAGTGTACTAGCGGGAGCTCCTGAGCAGTTCTTC. The chain uses TRBV30 and TRBJ2-1; TRBD2 matches 11 bases. Looked up from germline, CDR1 is GTSNPN and CDR2 is SVGIG (reference sequence). V was pared by 0 bases and J by 9 bases, with 4 bases of the junction left unmatched. The CDR3 contains 14 residues.

The chain has TRBV3-1 (or the pseudogene TRBV3-2) and TRBJ2-7; 10 positions agree with TRBD1. V shed 7 bases and J 5 bases; nucleotides not matched to a gene: 8. The CDR3 is made up of 14 amino acids. Germline V lookup: CDR1 LGHDT, CDR2 YNNKEL (reference sequence). CDR3 sequence: CASTRDRGSHEQYF. DNA for the CDR3: TGTGCCAGCACCCGGGACAGGGGTTCCCACGAGCAGTACTTC.

This sequence joins TRBV7-2 and TRBJ1-1; 9 bases are shared with TRBD1. The V gene's germline CDR1 is SGHTA and CDR2 FQGNSA. V gave up 5 bases and J gave up 2 bases; unmatched junction bases: 12. This CDR3 has 17 residues. The CDR3 DNA reads TGTGCCAGCAGCCGCCCGGGACAGGGATTTTTTAACACTGAAGCTTTCTTT. Amino acid sequence: CASSRPGQGFFNTEAFF.

This clone was seen a handful of times. The V and J genes are TRBV15 and TRBJ1-2, with TRBD1 matching over 10 bases. This CDR3 has 16 amino acids. Germline V gives CDR1 LNHNV, CDR2 YYDKDF (reference sequence). Trimming took 4 bases from V and 5 from J; bases not matched to a gene: 10. CDR3 DNA sequence: TGTGCCACCAGCACCCCCGGGACAGGGGAGTTTTATGGCTACACCTTC. Amino acids: CATSTPGTGEFYGYTF.

The J gene is TRBJ2-1, the V gene TRBV7-8, with 7 bases matching TRBD1. This CDR3 is 14 amino acids long. Germline V gene lookup returns CDR1 SGHVS and CDR2 FQNEAQ. The ends lost 5 bases at V and 5 bases at J; junction bases unmatched: 6. The CDR3 DNA sequence: TGTGCCAGCAGCCTCTCGGGACAGAACAATGAGCAGTTCTTC. This codes for CASSLSGQNNEQFF.

J is TRBJ2-7 and V is TRBV18, with D possibly matching TRBD1 (5 bases). This CDR3 contains 14 residues. CDR1 is KGHSH and CDR2 is LQKENI in the germline V gene. V lost 2 bases and J 0 bases, leaving 8 bases between the germline ends. Written as DNA, the CDR3 is TGTGCCAGCTCACCAGCGGACAACTCCTACGAGCAGTACTTC. The encoded protein is CASSPADNSYEQYF.

In its sample, this clone was seen once. The chain has TRBV7-9 and TRBJ1-1; a weak D match, TRBD1 (6 bases). This CDR3 is 13 amino acids long. The V gene lost 3 bases and the J gene lost 3 bases, with 8 bases spanning the gap. Per germline, CDR1 SEHNR and CDR2 FQNEAQ (reference sequence). CDR3 amino acids: CASSLNRDTEAFF. The CDR3 coding sequence is TGTGCCAGCAGCTTGAACAGGGACACTGAAGCTTTCTTT.

The chain couples TRBV27 to TRBJ2-1, with TRBD2 identical over 7 bases. Germline V gene data show CDR1 as MNHEY and CDR2 as SMNVEV (reference sequence). The J segment lost 7 bases and the V segment lost 2 bases, leaving 5 bases of the junction unmatched. The length of the CDR3 is 14 residues. DNA for the CDR3: TGTGCCAGCAGTTTACGGCTAGCGGCGAATGAGCAGTTCTTC. Translating it yields CASSLRLAANEQFF.

V and J are TRBV11-2 and TRBJ2-2; TRBD1 aligns across 7 bases. The germline CDR1 and CDR2 sequences are SGHAT and FQNNGV. The junction had 7 bases not matched to a gene; V was cut back by 5 bases and J by 4 bases. This CDR3 has 15 amino acids. CDR3 loop: CASSNPRQGTGELFF. CDR3 in DNA: TGTGCCAGCAGCAACCCCCGACAGGGCACCGGGGAGCTGTTTTTT. Complete variable domain (other parts from reference TRBV11-2 and TRBJ2-2): EAGVAQSPRYKIIEKRQSVAFWCNPISGHATLYWYQQILGQGPKLLIQFQNNGVVDDSQLPKDRFSAERLKGVDSTLKIQPAKLEDSAVYLCASSNPRQGTGELFFGEGSRLTVL.

This chain uses TRBV6-1 with TRBJ2-2, with D possibly being TRBD1 (5 bases). Germline CDR1 and CDR2: MNHNS and SASEGT. V shed 7 bases and J shed 6 bases, with 18 bases lying between them. The CDR3 spans 15 residues. CDR3 in amino acids: CASIRNREGAGELFF. The CDR3 coding sequence is TGTGCCAGCATTAGGAATAGGGAAGGGGCCGGGGAGCTGTTTTTT.

This chain uses TRBV6-2 or TRBV6-3 with TRBJ1-1; D gene uncertain. The CDR3 runs to 15 residues. The V end was cut by 5 bases, the J end by 2 bases, with 15 bases between. Germline V lookup: CDR1 MNHEY, CDR2 SVGEGT. CDR3 DNA sequence: TGTGCCAGCAGTACAACGACACCAGCAAACACTGAAGCTTTCTTT. Translation: CASSTTTPANTEAFF.

This chain connects TRBV6-1 to TRBJ2-1; TRBD1 aligns across 8 bases. Trimming cost V 4 bases and J 13 bases; bases outside gene matches: 18. The CDR3 loop spans 16 amino acids. The germline V gene has CDR1 MNHNS and CDR2 SASEGT. The CDR3 reads CASSAIGVQGGIGQFF. The CDR3 region has the DNA TGTGCCAGCAGTGCCATCGGAGTACAGGGGGGAATCGGACAGTTCTTC.

This chain joins TRBV5-6 and TRBJ1-6, with D possibly being TRBD1 (5 bases). Germline V gene sequence: CDR1 SGHDT, CDR2 YYEEEE. This CDR3 is built from 17 residues. Trimming pared 0 bases from V and 8 bases from J, leaving 18 bases between. The CDR3 bases are TGTGCCAGCAGCTTGGTCGAGGCAGGGCGGCAGTATTCACCCCTCCACTTT. Its protein product is CASSLVEAGRQYSPLHF.

The rearrangement uses TRBV6-2 or TRBV6-3 and TRBJ2-7, with 16 bases lining up with TRBD2. CDR1 is MNHEY, CDR2 SVGEGT, per germline. The CDR3 has 18 residues. The J segment lost 2 bases and the V segment lost 4 bases, leaving 8 bases of the junction unmatched. The CDR3 bases are TGTGCCAGCAGTTCCCCGGGACTAGCGGGAGGGCCGACCTACGAGCAGTACTTC. It codes for CASSSPGLAGGPTYEQYF.

The chain combines TRBV12-5 with TRBJ2-1; D may be TRBD1 (5 bases). Germline V lookup: CDR1 LGHNT, CDR2 FRNRAP. The V end lost 3 bases, the J end lost 7 bases, and 16 bases lay between the germline ends. The CDR3 is made up of 15 amino acids. The CDR3 region has the DNA TGTGCTAGTGGTTTCCAGGGAAATCTCGCGAATGAGCAGTTCTTC. Encoded protein: CASGFQGNLANEQFF.

This chain joins TRBV7-9 and TRBJ2-7, with D tentatively TRBD2 (6 bases). There are 14 residues in the CDR3. The V end was cut by 7 bases, the J end by 3 bases, with 16 bases between. Germline V gives CDR1 SEHNR, CDR2 FQNEAQ (reference sequence). The CDR3, as DNA: TGTGCCAGCAACCCTGGAGGGGCTTTCTACGAGCAGTACTTC. Protein: CASNPGGAFYEQYF.

V and J are TRBV5-4 and TRBJ2-2; D is possibly TRBD1 (6 bases). The germline V gene has CDR1 SGHNT and CDR2 YYREEE (reference sequence). The CDR3 totals 11 residues. Between the trimmed V and J ends, which lost 7 bases and 7 bases, there was a span of 8 bases. CDR3 bases: TGTGCCAGCGCAGGGGACGGGGAGCTGTTTTTT. It codes for CASAGDGELFF.

V usage is TRBV28 and J usage is TRBJ2-7; D remains unclear. Germline V gene lookup returns CDR1 MDHEN and CDR2 SYDVKM. This CDR3 has 13 amino acids. V lost 6 bases to trimming and J lost 4 bases, with 13 bases between them. CDR3 sequence reads: CASSLPQRYEQYF. In nucleotides, the CDR3 is TGTGCCAGCAGCCTCCCCCAGCGTTACGAGCAGTACTTC.

This chain uses TRBV7-2 with TRBJ1-4; possibly TRBD1 for D (6 bases). The CDR3 sequence is 14 residues long. V lost 1 base and J 8 bases, leaving 11 bases between the germline ends. CDR1 is SGHTA and CDR2 is FQGNSA in the germline V gene. For the CDR3, the DNA is TGTGCCAGCAGCTTAGTAGTGACAGGAGAAAAACTGTTTTTT. Its translation: CASSLVVTGEKLFF.